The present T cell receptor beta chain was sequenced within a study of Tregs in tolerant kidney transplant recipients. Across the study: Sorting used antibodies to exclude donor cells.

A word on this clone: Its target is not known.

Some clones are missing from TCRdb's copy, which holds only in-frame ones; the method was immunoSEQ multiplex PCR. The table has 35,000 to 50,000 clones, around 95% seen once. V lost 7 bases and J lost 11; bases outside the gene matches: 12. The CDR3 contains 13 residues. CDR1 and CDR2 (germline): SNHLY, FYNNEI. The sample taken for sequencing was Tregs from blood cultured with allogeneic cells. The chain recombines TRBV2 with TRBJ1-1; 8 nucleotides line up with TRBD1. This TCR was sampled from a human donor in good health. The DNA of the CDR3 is TGTGCCAGCAACCTGAATCAGGGGGCCGCGGCTTTCTTT. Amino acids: CASNLNQGAAAFF. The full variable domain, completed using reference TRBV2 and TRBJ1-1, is EPEVTQTPSHQVTQMGQEVILRCVPISNHLYFYWYRQILGQKVEFLVSFYNNEISEKSEIFDDQFSVERPDGSNFTLKIRSTKLEDSAMYFCASNLNQGAAAFFGQGTRLTVV.